This T cell receptor (beta chain) was recovered during a study of cytomegalovirus exposure and HLA in healthy donors. Whole-study results and caveats: Using the classifier, cytomegalovirus status was reportedly diagnosed with high specificity and sensitivity. For presence/absence analyses, sequencing depth was assumed to be roughly uniform across donors. There were some public TCRs occurring in many donors, but most TCR sequences were rare.

Of note for this clone: Its target is unknown.

Trimming cost V 0 bases and J 2 bases, with 11 bases left between them. Germline values: CDR1 SGHRS, CDR2 YFSETQ. This CDR3 is 15 amino acids long. PCR primers comprised 60 Vbeta and 13 Jbeta primers. TCRdb's table, derived via immunoSEQ multiplex PCR, lists solely in-frame clones and lacks some. The data contain about 190,000 clones, 85% of them singletons. This receptor was identified in a boy aged 2-15 years in good health and CMV-seronegative. The chain couples TRBV5-1 to TRBJ1-2; D ambiguous. The material sequenced was PBMCs. The CDR3 here is CASSLAGLGNYGYTF. The CDR3 nucleotides are TGCGCCAGCAGCTTGGCGGGGTTAGGGAACTATGGCTACACCTTC.